This is a list of T cell receptor beta chains from one sample in a study of cytomegalovirus exposure and HLA in healthy donors. Profiling relied on immunoSEQ multiplex PCR, and the TCRdb table lists in-frame clones only, not all of them. The table shows 100,000 to 150,000 clones, with about 61% occurring only once. Sequences were obtained from PBMCs. The receptors derive from a woman in her 40s in good health and CMV-seronegative. CDR3s leave out the opening cysteine and the closing phenylalanine or tryptophan. D genes are given only for firm matches. A row's size may be missing; if present it is once, few, many or a size class.

clone size | V gene | D gene | CDR3 length | CDR3 protein
- | TRBV4-1 | - | 15 | ASSQESHLTPTYEQY
- | TRBV27 | TRBD2 | 16 | ASSLWANLGTSSYEQY
- | TRBV7-2 | - | 14 | ASSPVDSPTYGYLT
- | TRBV7-2 | - | 11 | ASSPRSGGEAF
once | TRBV7-6 | - | 11 | ASTPGVGNTIY
once | TRBV5-6 | - | 17 | ASRNQQGRRPGDTDTQY
- | TRBV7-9 | - | 11 | ASSPGAESPLH
once | TRBV2 | TRBD1 | 13 | ASSERTGTYETQY
few | TRBV30 | TRBD1 | 12 | AWGLGQGYSPLH
- | TRBV6-1 | - | 11 | ASSPREYNEQF
- | TRBV5-4 | TRBD1 | 14 | ASSPRTGSSYNEQF
- | TRBV5-1 | - | 12 | ASSLEGGSETQY
few | TRBV7-9 | - | 10 | SSSSAGYEQY
- | TRBV15 | TRBD1 | 10 | ATSRETGGLF
few | TRBV5-1 | TRBD2 | 15 | ASSLVPSGANTGELF
few | TRBV5-5 | - | 9 | ASTLMATQY
- | TRBV6-1 | TRBD2 | 12 | ASSLRGGIDTQY
- | TRBV29-1 | - | 11 | SVAQAVNEKLF
- | TRBV7-3 | - | 14 | ASSLRGRQVESPLH
few | TRBV6-6 | TRBD1 | 12 | ASSYSGTGETQY
- | TRBV7-2 | TRBD2 | 12 | ASSPGLVYNEQF
- | TRBV30 | - | 12 | AWSVHGGNQPQH
- | TRBV5-1 | - | 11 | ASSPSTDQPQH
- | TRBV27 | TRBD1 | 12 | ASSSQGAYQPQH
- | TRBV5-1 | - | 15 | ASSLGSVRSGANVLT
- | TRBV10-3 | TRBD2 | 11 | AISRTSPGELF
once | TRBV7-2 | TRBD1 | 15 | ASSLGGQGLSGNTIY
- | TRBV19 | TRBD2 | 14 | ASRTSGVTSTDTQY
- | TRBV5-5 | - | 12 | ASSSGDLNEKLF
- | TRBV2 | - | 11 | ASLRGILGQAF
once | TRBV10-1 | - | 10 | ASNDGRDTQY
few | TRBV4-3 | - | 10 | ASSPDWNEQF
- | TRBV19 | - | 12 | ASSITGIPPEAF
few | TRBV19 | TRBD1 | 12 | ASRGTANNTEAF
few | TRBV5-8 | - | 14 | ASSLGGTASTDTQY
once | TRBV19 | - | 13 | ASSLSGGANTEAF
few | TRBV19 | - | 11 | ASRGQHQETQY
- | TRBV5-1 | - | 12 | ASSLAGTGNTIY
many | TRBV2 | - | 12 | ASKPQVFDNEQF
few | TRBV4-3 | TRBD2 | 14 | ASSQGKRGRTDTQY
- | TRBV30 | TRBD2 | 19 | AWSVWRSGGNSASGVGELF
- | TRBV28 | - | 13 | ASSPYGGVAEKLF
- | TRBV7-8 | - | 12 | ATTPPGANTEAF
- | TRBV7-9 | TRBD1 | 14 | ASSLIDRVGADTQY
- | TRBV19 | TRBD1 | 15 | ASSTYLWTGGDTEAF
- | TRBV7-9 | - | 12 | ASSSADMNTEAF
- | TRBV27 | TRBD1 | 13 | ASSLGGQGMEKLF
- | TRBV19 | TRBD1 | 15 | ASRRTRTGSSKTEAF
few | TRBV5-1 | - | 11 | ASTGGSGNTIY
- | TRBV2 | - | 9 | ARDYGETQY
few | TRBV6-5 | - | 13 | ASRRGPVSHTEAF
few | TRBV10-3 | - | 13 | AAYGLREGSYEQY
once | TRBV10-2 | TRBD1 | 13 | ASSESRQGWETQY
once | TRBV19 | - | 14 | ASSPDGGGTNQPQH
once | TRBV2 | TRBD1 | 12 | ASSRGSSYNEQF
- | TRBV10-3 | - | 13 | AISESGGTNEKLF
- | TRBV30 | TRBD1 | 14 | AWSVDRGRGGEKLF